These 5 T cell receptor beta chains share one sample of origin, sequenced in a study of regulatory T cells in long-lasting Graves disease. Building of the TCR beta libraries involved iRepertoire HTBI primers and Arm-PCR of CDR3 regions. TCRdb re-called the multiplex PCR reads through MiXCR, storing one row per CDR3 protein. Found here are 350,000 to 500,000 distinct CDR3 sequences, around 15% of them singletons; the top ten hold about 10%. Described time point: newly diagnosed GD, antithyroid drugs for less than 3 months. The TCR library was made from RNA that had been extracted from PBMCs in TRIzol. The same data also contributed to another study, on T cells in Graves' hyperthyroidism and ophthalmopathy.

This sample comprised peripheral blood mononuclear cells (PBMCs), obtained at new diagnosis, from a patient treated with antithyroid drugs. These receptors came from a woman in her twenties or thirties with Graves disease.

This clonotype was counted ten times or more. The gene calls are TRBV28 and TRBJ2-7; 7 positions agree with TRBD2. The CDR3 contains 17 residues. After removal of 1 base from V and 4 bases from J, the junction contained 13 bases not matched to a gene. The germline gives CDR1 MDHEN, CDR2 SYDVKM. The CDR3 here is CASSLSPPREAQYEQYF. The CDR3 DNA follows: TGTGCCAGCAGTTTATCCCCCCCACGGGAGGCCCAATACGAGCAGTACTTC.

This clonotype was observed at least ten times. The DNA of the CDR3 is TGTGCCAGCAGCCTGGACAGGGGAGTCGAGCAGTACTTC. Translated: CASSLDRGVEQYF. This chain connects TRBV7-2 to TRBJ2-7; TRBD1 aligns across 9 bases. The germline V gene encodes CDR1 SGHTA and CDR2 FQGNSA. Trimming took 5 bases from V and 6 from J; bases not matched to a gene: 5. This CDR3 is built from 13 residues.

V is TRBV7-2 and J is TRBJ2-1; TRBD2 aligns across 11 bases. V gave up 0 bases and J gave up 9 bases; unmatched junction bases: 13. The CDR3 is 18 amino acids. CDR1 is SGHTA, CDR2 FQGNSA, per germline. CDR3 amino acids: CASSLAVGLAGGSFEQFF. The CDR3 DNA reads TGTGCCAGCAGCTTAGCGGTGGGGCTAGCGGGAGGATCATTTGAGCAGTTCTTC.

This clonotype was seen only once. The chain combines TRBV6-1 with TRBJ2-3; 7 positions agree with TRBD1. Trimming at V came to 6 bases and at J to 3 bases, leaving 9 bases not matched to a gene. The germline V gene has CDR1 MNHNS and CDR2 SASEGT. The CDR3 loop spans 15 amino acids. DNA for the CDR3: TGTGCCAGCAGCAGACAGGGATCCGAAACAGATACGCAGTATTTT. Its protein is CASSRQGSETDTQYF.

Regarding this clonotype: This may come from a read error, since a much larger clone is one base off. This chain connects TRBV12-3 or TRBV12-4 to TRBJ2-3; maybe TRBD2 (6 bases). The CDR3 has 12 amino acids. The CDR3 loop is CASSLWGDTQCF. DNA of the CDR3: TGTGCCAGCAGTTTATGGGGGGATACGCAGTGTTTT.